The rows below give T cell receptor beta chains drawn from one sample of a study of blood T cell repertoires in COVID-19. Repertoires were generated with immunoSEQ multiplex PCR, while TCRdb's copy carries only in-frame clones and drops some. This sample has 250,000 to 300,000 clones; more than 75% occur once, and the top ten carry 2% to 2.5%. Material for sequencing was PBMCs or T cells enriched from blood (not recorded which). These receptor sequences come from a woman in her forties with acute COVID-19. Each CDR3 is given with its conserved first and last residue. Each record gives: V gene, D gene, clone size, CDR3 length, J gene, CDR3 DNA, CDR3 protein. D genes are given only for firm matches. Some rows mark clone size as missing; the rest say once, few, many or name a class of expanded clone.

TRBV2,NA,NA,15,TRBJ1-5,TGTGCCAGCAGTGTTCTCGGGGGGCACAATCAGCCCCAGCATTTT,CASSVLGGHNQPQHF
TRBV2,TRBD1,NA,15,TRBJ1-2,TGTGCCAGCAGTGACAGGGGGACTCATAACTATGGCTACACCTTC,CASSDRGTHNYGYTF
TRBV19,TRBD1,NA,15,TRBJ2-1,TGTGCCAGTAGCCCAGGACAGGGTATGTACAATGAGCAGTTCTTC,CASSPGQGMYNEQFF
TRBV28,NA,NA,15,TRBJ2-3,TGTGCCAGCAGTACACAGGGCCGAAGCACAGATACGCAGTATTTT,CASSTQGRSTDTQYF
TRBV5-5,NA,NA,18,TRBJ2-7,TGTGCCAGCAGCTTGGCCACCCAGACTACACTCAGAGGGAGCGAGCAGTACTTC,CASSLATQTTLRGSEQYF
TRBV3-1/TRBV3-2,NA,NA,15,TRBJ2-7,TGTGCCAGCAGCCATAACTTGTGGAGCTCCTACGAGCAGTACTTC,CASSHNLWSSYEQYF
TRBV5-8,NA,NA,15,TRBJ1-5,TGTGCCAGCAGCTTCGGTGATACTAGCAATCAGCCCCAGCATTTT,CASSFGDTSNQPQHF
TRBV6-5,TRBD1,NA,13,TRBJ1-2,TGTGCCAGCAGCTTCTCGGACAGGGCTGGCTACACCTTC,CASSFSDRAGYTF
TRBV29-1,TRBD2,NA,15,TRBJ2-1,TGCAGCGTTGACCCGCGGGGGGGCCGGCCCCCTGAGCAGTTCTTC,CSVDPRGGRPPEQFF
TRBV12-5,TRBD1,NA,15,TRBJ2-4,TGTGCTAGTGGTTGGGGACAGCTAGCCAAAAACATTCAGTACTTC,CASGWGQLAKNIQYF
TRBV7-2,NA,once,16,TRBJ1-2,TGTGCCAGCAGCTTAGCGGCTAGGTCAGGGAACTATGGCTACACCTTC,CASSLAARSGNYGYTF
TRBV19,NA,NA,13,TRBJ2-7,TGTGCCAGTAGTAGCAACAGGGCTTCCGAGCAGTACTTC,CASSSNRASEQYF
TRBV6-4,TRBD2,NA,12,TRBJ2-1,TGTGCCAGCAGCCAAGCGGGAGGTGAGCAGTTCTTC,CASSQAGGEQFF
TRBV30,NA,NA,12,TRBJ2-3,TGTGCCTGGAGCCGGAGCACAGATACGCAGTATTTT,CAWSRSTDTQYF
TRBV28,TRBD1,NA,16,TRBJ1-3,TGTGCCAGCAGCGCCTCCGGGACAGGGTACGGAAACACCATATATTTT,CASSASGTGYGNTIYF
TRBV27,NA,NA,14,TRBJ1-5,TGTGCCAGCAGTTCGACTTATAGCAATCAGCCCCAGCATTTT,CASSSTYSNQPQHF